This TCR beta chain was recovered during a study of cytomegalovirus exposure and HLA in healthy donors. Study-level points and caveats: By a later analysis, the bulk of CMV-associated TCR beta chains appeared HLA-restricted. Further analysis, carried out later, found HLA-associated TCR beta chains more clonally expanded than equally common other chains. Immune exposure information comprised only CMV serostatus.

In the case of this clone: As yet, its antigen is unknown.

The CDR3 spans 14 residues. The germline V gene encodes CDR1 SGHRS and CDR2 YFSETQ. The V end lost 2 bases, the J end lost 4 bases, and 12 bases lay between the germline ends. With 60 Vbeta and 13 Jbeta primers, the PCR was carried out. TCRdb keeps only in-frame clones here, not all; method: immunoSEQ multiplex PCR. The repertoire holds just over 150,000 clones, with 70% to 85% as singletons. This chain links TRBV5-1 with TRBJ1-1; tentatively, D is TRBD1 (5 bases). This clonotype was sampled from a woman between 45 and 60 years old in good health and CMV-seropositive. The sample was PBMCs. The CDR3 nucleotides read TGCGCCAGCAGCTTTCAGGGCCAGAGCACTGAAGCTTTCTTT. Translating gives CASSFQGQSTEAFF. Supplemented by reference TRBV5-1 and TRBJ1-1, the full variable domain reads KAGVTQTPRYLIKTRGQQVTLSCSPISGHRSVSWYQQTPGQGLQFLFEYFSETQRNKGNFPGRFSGRQFSNSRSEMNVSTLELGDSALYLCASSFQGQSTEAFFGQGTRLTVV.